This is a list of T cell receptor beta chains from one sample in a study of read filtering for tumor transcriptome and immune sequencing. One entry per CDR3 protein, called by TCRdb with MiXCR from the reads. Of tens of thousands of distinct CDR3 sequences listed, more than 20% are singletons. Sequencing input: a population of CD138-negative cells sorted from bone marrow. These TCRs come from a donor over 35 with multiple myeloma. The CDR3 runs from the conserved cysteine through the conserved F or W. Each record gives: J gene, clone size, V gene, D gene, CDR3 protein, CDR3 DNA. The D gene is left open where the match is weak. Rows give clone size only sometimes, using once, few, many, or a class for an expanded clone.

>TRBJ2-7|-|TRBV20-1|-
CSVWGAPTYEQYF
TGCAGTGTCTGGGGGGCGCCTACCTACGAGCAGTACTTC
>TRBJ1-4|few|TRBV19|-
CASSIPSAEKLFF
TGTGCCAGTAGTATCCCGTCGGCCGAAAAACTGTTTTTT
>TRBJ1-4|many|TRBV5-1|-
CASSSGTVDEKLFF
TGCGCCAGCAGCTCCGGGACCGTGGATGAAAAACTGTTTTTT
>TRBJ2-3|-|TRBV2|-
CASDRETSTDTQYF
TGTGCCAGCGACCGGGAAACTAGCACAGATACGCAGTATTTT
>TRBJ2-5|many|TRBV19|-
CASSGMGRETQYF
TGTGCCAGTAGTGGGATGGGTCGAGAGACCCAGTACTTC
>TRBJ2-7|once|TRBV25-1|-
CASGEGGVRGEGYEQYF
TGTGCCAGCGGTGAAGGGGGGGTGAGGGGAGAAGGGTACGAGCAGTACTTC
>TRBJ2-5|many|TRBV5-1|-
CASSASVGNQETQYF
TGCGCCAGCAGCGCATCAGTGGGGAATCAAGAGACCCAGTACTTC
>TRBJ2-5|few|TRBV21-1|-
CASSKEEGTPGTQYF
TGTGCCAGCAGCAAAGAGGAAGGGACCCCAGGGACCCAGTACTTC
>TRBJ2-1|few|TRBV6-6|-
CASRQLGDEQFF
TGTGCCAGCAGACAGTTAGGGGATGAGCAGTTCTTC
>TRBJ2-5|many|TRBV20-1|TRBD1
CSAPRTGLRETQYF
TGCAGTGCTCCAAGGACAGGGTTGCGGGAGACCCAGTACTTC
>TRBJ2-1|many|TRBV25-1|TRBD2
CASSAGLAGFTEQFF
TGTGCCAGCAGTGCGGGACTAGCGGGTTTCACTGAGCAGTTCTTC
>TRBJ2-7|many|TRBV9|-
CASSVDQGPGEQYF
TGTGCCAGCAGCGTAGATCAGGGGCCAGGGGAGCAGTACTTC
>TRBJ1-1|many|TRBV15|-
CATSRSGLEAFF
TGTGCCACCAGCAGATCAGGGCTTGAAGCTTTCTTT
>TRBJ2-2|many|TRBV7-3|TRBD2
CASTRTGGGRTGELFF
TGTGCCAGCACCCGAACGGGGGGAGGGAGAACCGGGGAGCTGTTTTTT
>TRBJ2-1|many|TRBV1|-
CTSSPGDGSINEQFF
TGCACCAGCAGCCCCGGGGACGGGAGTATAAATGAGCAGTTCTTC
>TRBJ2-7|many|TRBV7-9|TRBD2
CASSSVAGGPTYEQYF
TGTGCCAGCAGCTCTGTAGCGGGAGGGCCAACCTACGAGCAGTACTTC
>TRBJ2-7|-|TRBV20-1|-
CSARGSLLPYEQYF
TGCAGTGCTAGAGGCAGTCTGCTGCCTTACGAGCAGTACTTC
>TRBJ1-1|many|TRBV5-1|-
CASSLGGPGNTEAFF
TGCGCCAGCAGCTTGGGGGGCCCTGGGAACACTGAAGCTTTCTTT
>TRBJ1-1|many|TRBV20-1|-
CSATSRGSGTEAFF
TGCAGTGCTACGAGTAGGGGATCGGGAACTGAAGCTTTCTTT
>TRBJ1-1|-|TRBV7-9|-
CASSLAVETEAFF
TGTGCCAGCAGCTTAGCTGTTGAAACTGAAGCTTTCTTT
>TRBJ1-1|few|TRBV4-1|-
CASSPVGTAFTEAFF
TGCGCCAGCAGCCCAGTAGGTACAGCTTTCACTGAAGCTTTCTTT
>TRBJ1-1|many|TRBV29-1|-
CSVGGTGNTEAFF
TGCAGCGTTGGTGGGACGGGGAACACTGAAGCTTTCTTT
>TRBJ2-1|many|TRBV28|-
CASSFMGEDSTNEQFF
TGTGCCAGCAGTTTTATGGGAGAGGATTCGACAAACGAGCAGTTCTTC
>TRBJ1-1|many|TRBV28|TRBD1
CASSLPRQGGTEAFF
TGTGCCAGCAGTTTACCACGGCAGGGGGGTACTGAAGCTTTCTTT
>TRBJ2-2|many|TRBV5-1|-
CASTDRAKQGGTGELFF
TGCGCCAGCACCGACCGAGCAAAGCAGGGTGGCACCGGGGAGCTGTTTTTT
>TRBJ2-3|many|TRBV4-1|TRBD1
CASQPYDREGTDTQYF
TGCGCCAGTCAACCCTACGACAGGGAAGGGACAGATACGCAGTATTTT
>TRBJ1-1|many|TRBV28|-
CASSPPEGTALNTEAFF
TGTGCCAGCAGTCCCCCTGAGGGCACCGCGTTGAACACTGAAGCTTTCTTT
>TRBJ2-3|many|TRBV28|-
CASSLYGRTDTQYF
TGTGCCAGCAGTTTATACGGCCGCACAGATACGCAGTATTTT
>TRBJ2-3|many|TRBV6-5|-
CASSLIGSSTDTQYF
TGTGCCAGTTCTCTGATAGGTTCGAGCACAGATACGCAGTATTTT
>TRBJ2-5|many|TRBV18|-
CASSPPQNRETQYF
TGTGCCAGCTCACCACCCCAGAATAGGGAGACCCAGTACTTC
>TRBJ2-3|many|TRBV20-1|TRBD2
CSAAALAASTDTQYF
TGCAGTGCTGCAGCACTAGCGGCTAGCACAGATACGCAGTATTTT
>TRBJ2-1|-|TRBV20-1|-
CSARSLTRGGATEQLF
TGCAGTGCTAGATCACTTACCAGGGGGGGTGCTACCGAGCAGCTCTTC
>TRBJ2-1|-|TRBV28|-
CTSQNPTGNDEQFF
TGTACCAGCCAAAATCCCACGGGCAATGATGAGCAGTTCTTC
>TRBJ2-3|many|TRBV6-5|-
CASSYFGADTQYF
TGTGCCAGCAGTTACTTCGGGGCAGATACGCAGTATTTT
>TRBJ1-2|many|TRBV7-9|TRBD1
CASSFQTGASTNYGYTF
TGTGCCAGCAGCTTCCAAACAGGGGCCTCTACTAACTATGGCTACACCTTC
>TRBJ1-2|many|TRBV29-1|-
CSVDSQGVYGYTF
TGCAGCGTTGACAGCCAGGGCGTCTATGGCTACACCTTC
>TRBJ2-5|many|TRBV5-1|-
CASNPGDGQETQYF
TGCGCCAGCAACCCTGGGGACGGGCAAGAGACCCAGTACTTC
>TRBJ1-2|few|TRBV19|-
CASSAGTNYGYTF
TGTGCCAGTTCGGCAGGAACTAACTATGGCTACACCTTC
>TRBJ2-7|many|TRBV6-2/TRBV6-3|TRBD2
CASSYPGGDEQYF
TGTGCCAGCAGTTACCCGGGAGGGGACGAGCAGTACTTC
>TRBJ1-4|many|TRBV20-1|-
CSAPLQPDFKEKLFF
TGCAGTGCTCCACTCCAGCCTGATTTTAAAGAAAAACTGTTTTTT
>TRBJ2-1|-|TRBV5-6|-
CASSLRPRGPSYNEQFF
TGTGCCAGCAGCTTGAGACCTAGGGGCCCGTCCTACAATGAGCAGTTCTTC
>TRBJ2-7|medium-sized|TRBV9|TRBD2
CASSAKGEGYEQYF
TGTGCCAGCAGCGCAAAAGGGGAGGGCTACGAGCAGTACTTC
>TRBJ2-5|many|TRBV2|TRBD2
CASRSTAGGIQETQYF
TGTGCCAGCAGGTCCACAGCGGGGGGCATCCAAGAGACCCAGTACTTC
>TRBJ1-5|few|TRBV20-1|-
CSASWRYQPQHF
TGCAGTGCTAGTTGGAGGTATCAGCCCCAGCATTTT
>TRBJ1-2|many|TRBV12-3/TRBV12-4|TRBD1
CASSLVGTGEYGYTF
TGTGCCAGCAGCCTCGTCGGGACAGGGGAATATGGCTACACCTTC
>TRBJ1-2|many|TRBV12-3/TRBV12-4|-
CASSSGHSNYGYTF
TGTGCCAGCAGCTCGGGACACTCAAACTATGGCTACACCTTC